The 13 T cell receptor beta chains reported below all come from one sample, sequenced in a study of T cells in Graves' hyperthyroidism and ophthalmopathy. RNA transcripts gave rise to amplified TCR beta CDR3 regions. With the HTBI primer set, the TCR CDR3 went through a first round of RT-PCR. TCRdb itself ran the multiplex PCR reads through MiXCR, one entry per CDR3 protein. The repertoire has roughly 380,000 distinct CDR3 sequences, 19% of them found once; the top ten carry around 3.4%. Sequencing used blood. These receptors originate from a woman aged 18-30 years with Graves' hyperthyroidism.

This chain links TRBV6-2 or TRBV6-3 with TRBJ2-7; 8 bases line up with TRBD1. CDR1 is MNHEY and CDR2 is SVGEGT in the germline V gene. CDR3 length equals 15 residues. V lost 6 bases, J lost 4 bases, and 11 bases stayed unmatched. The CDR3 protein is CASSKDRARGYEQYF. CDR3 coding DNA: TGTGCCAGCAGCAAGGACAGGGCCCGCGGATACGAGCAGTACTTC.

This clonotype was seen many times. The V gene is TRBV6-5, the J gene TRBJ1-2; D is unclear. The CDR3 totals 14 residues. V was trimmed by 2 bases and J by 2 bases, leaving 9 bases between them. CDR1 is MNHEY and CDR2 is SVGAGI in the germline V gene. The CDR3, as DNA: TGTGCCAGCAGTTACCGTGAGCGGAACTATGGCTACACCTTC. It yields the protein CASSYRERNYGYTF.

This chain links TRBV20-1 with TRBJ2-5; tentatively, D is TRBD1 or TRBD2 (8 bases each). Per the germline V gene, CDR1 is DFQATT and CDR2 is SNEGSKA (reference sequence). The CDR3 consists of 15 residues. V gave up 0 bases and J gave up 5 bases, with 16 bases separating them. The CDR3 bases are TGCAGTGCTAGAGACAGGGGGCGCGGGGGGGAGACCCAGTACTTC. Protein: CSARDRGRGGETQYF.

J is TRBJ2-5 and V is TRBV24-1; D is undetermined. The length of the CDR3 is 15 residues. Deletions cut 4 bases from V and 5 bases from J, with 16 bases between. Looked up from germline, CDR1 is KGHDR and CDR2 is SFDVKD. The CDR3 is CATSDADPAGETQYF. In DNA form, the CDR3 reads TGTGCCACCAGTGACGCAGACCCGGCCGGGGAGACCCAGTACTTC.

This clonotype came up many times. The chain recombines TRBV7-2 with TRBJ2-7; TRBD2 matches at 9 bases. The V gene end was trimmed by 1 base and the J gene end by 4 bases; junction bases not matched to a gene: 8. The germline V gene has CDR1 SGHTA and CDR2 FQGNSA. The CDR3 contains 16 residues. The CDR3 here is CASSLVRGGGLYEQYF. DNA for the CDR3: TGTGCCAGCAGCTTAGTGCGCGGGGGGGGTTTGTACGAGCAGTACTTC.

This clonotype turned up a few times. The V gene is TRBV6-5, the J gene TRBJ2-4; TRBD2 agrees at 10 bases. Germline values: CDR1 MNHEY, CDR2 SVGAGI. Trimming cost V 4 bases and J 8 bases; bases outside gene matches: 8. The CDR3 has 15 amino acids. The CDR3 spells CASSWSGGGRDIQYF. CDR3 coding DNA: TGTGCCAGCAGTTGGAGCGGGGGGGGGCGGGACATTCAGTACTTC.

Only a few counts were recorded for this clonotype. The CDR3 DNA sequence: TGTGCCAGCAGCGGGGCGGGACAGCCCCAGCATTTT. It is translated as CASSGAGQPQHF. The rearrangement joins TRBV5-6 to TRBJ1-5, with a weak D call TRBD1 (5 bases). From germline, CDR1 is SGHDT and CDR2 YYEEEE. V was pared by 4 bases and J by 7 bases, with 9 bases between. This CDR3 spans 12 amino acids.

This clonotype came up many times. CDR3 region: CASSQNGVVTEAFF. The CDR3 DNA reads TGTGCCAGCAGCCAAAACGGTGTGGTAACTGAAGCTTTCTTT. The rearrangement joins TRBV3-1 to TRBJ1-1; D is ambiguous. The germline V gene encodes CDR1 LGHDT and CDR2 YNNKEL (reference sequence). The CDR3 extends over 14 amino acids. Trimming took off 2 bases at V and 5 bases at J, with 12 bases between the two ends.

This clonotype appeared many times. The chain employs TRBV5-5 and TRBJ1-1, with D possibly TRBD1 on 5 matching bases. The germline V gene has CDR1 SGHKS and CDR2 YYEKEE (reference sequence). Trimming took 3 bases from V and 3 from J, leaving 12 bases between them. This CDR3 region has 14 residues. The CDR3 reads CASSSSVGDTEAFF. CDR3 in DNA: TGTGCCAGCAGCTCGAGCGTGGGGGACACTGAAGCTTTCTTT.

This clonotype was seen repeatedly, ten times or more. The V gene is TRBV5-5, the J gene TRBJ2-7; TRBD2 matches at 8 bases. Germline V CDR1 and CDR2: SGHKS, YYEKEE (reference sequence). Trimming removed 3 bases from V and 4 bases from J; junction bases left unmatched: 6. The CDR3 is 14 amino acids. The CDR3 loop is CASSSAGGQYEQYF. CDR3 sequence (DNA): TGTGCCAGCAGCTCTGCGGGGGGCCAGTACGAGCAGTACTTC.

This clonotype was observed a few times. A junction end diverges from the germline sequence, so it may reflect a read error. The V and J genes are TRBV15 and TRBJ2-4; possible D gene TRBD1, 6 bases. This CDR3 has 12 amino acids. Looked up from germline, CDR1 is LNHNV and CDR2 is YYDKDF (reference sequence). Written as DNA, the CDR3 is TGTGCCACCAGCAGAGACAGGGACATTAAGTACTTC. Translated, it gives CATSRDRDIKYF. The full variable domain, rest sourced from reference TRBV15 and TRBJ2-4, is DAMVIQNPRYQVTQFGKPVTLSCSQTLNHNVMYWYQQKSSQAPKLLFHYYDKDFNNEADTPDNFQSRRPNTSFCFLDIRSPGLGDTAMYLCATSRDRDIKYFGAGTRLSVL.

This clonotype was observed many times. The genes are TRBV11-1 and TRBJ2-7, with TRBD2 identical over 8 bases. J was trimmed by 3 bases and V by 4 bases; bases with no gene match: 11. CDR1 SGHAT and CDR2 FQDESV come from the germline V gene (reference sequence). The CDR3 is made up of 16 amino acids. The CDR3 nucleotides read TGTGCCAGCAGCTCGCCCGGGGGGGCGATCAGCTACGAGCAGTACTTC. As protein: CASSSPGGAISYEQYF. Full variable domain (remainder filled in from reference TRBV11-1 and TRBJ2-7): EAEVAQSPRYKITEKSQAVAFWCDPISGHATLYWYRQILGQGPELLVQFQDESVVDDSQLPKDRFSAERLKGVDSTLKIQPAELGDSAMYLCASSSPGGAISYEQYFGPGTRLTVT.

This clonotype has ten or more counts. The CDR3 region is CASSGRAYEQYF. CDR3 coding DNA: TGCGCCAGCAGTGGACGGGCCTACGAGCAGTACTTC. V gene TRBV10-2 combines with J gene TRBJ2-7; D unclear. Trimming took off 4 bases at V and 2 bases at J, with 6 bases between the two ends. The CDR3 runs to 12 residues. CDR1 is WSHSY and CDR2 is SAAADI in the germline V gene.